These 14 T cell receptor beta chains share one sample of origin, sequenced in a study of control samples from healthy donors and cancer patients. Sequencing was performed with immunoSEQ multiplex PCR; in TCRdb, only in-frame clones are kept and a portion is missing. The table includes 110,000 to 150,000 clones, about 95% detected once. Sample: PBMCs. All receptors come from a man aged 60 to 69 with colorectal cancer.

CDR3 region: CASSRYDSREAFF. CDR3 in DNA: TGTGCCAGCAGCCGTTACGACAGCCGGGAAGCTTTCTTT. This sequence joins TRBV27 and TRBJ1-1; D may be TRBD1 (5 bases). Deletions cut 6 bases from V and 8 bases from J, with 16 bases between. Germline V gene data show CDR1 as MNHEY and CDR2 as SMNVEV (reference sequence). This CDR3 spans 13 amino acids.

This clone was counted once. The chain recombines TRBV6-5 with TRBJ1-2; 11 bases agree with TRBD1. The ends lost 6 bases at V and 7 bases at J; junction bases unmatched: 7. The germline V gene has CDR1 MNHEY and CDR2 SVGAGI. CDR3 size: 14 residues. CDR3 protein: CASRLLGTGGGYTF. The CDR3 DNA is TGTGCCAGCAGACTCCTTGGGACAGGGGGTGGCTACACCTTC.

This chain links TRBV6-5 with TRBJ2-7; no clear D gene. CDR3 length: 12 amino acids. Trimming cost V 0 bases and J 6 bases, with 6 bases left between them. The V gene's germline CDR1 is MNHEY and CDR2 SVGAGI. Here the CDR3 DNA reads TGTGCCAGCAGTTACTCCGTTGGCGAGCAGTACTTC. Protein sequence: CASSYSVGEQYF.

The chain employs TRBV5-4 and TRBJ2-1, with 12 bases that match TRBD2. The CDR3 length is 16 residues. With 0 bases clipped from V and 7 bases from J, the junction kept 5 bases outside the gene matches. Germline V gene lookup returns CDR1 SGHNT and CDR2 YYREEE (reference sequence). The CDR3 here is CASSLGLAGGQNEQFF. The CDR3 coding sequence is TGTGCCAGCAGCTTGGGGCTAGCGGGGGGGCAGAATGAGCAGTTCTTC.

This clone was seen once. This rearrangement joins TRBV10-3 to TRBJ2-6; D possibly corresponds to TRBD1 (5 bases). There are 15 residues in the CDR3. Germline V CDR1 and CDR2: ENHRY, SYGVKD. The V gene lost 7 bases and the J gene lost 0 bases, with 10 bases spanning the gap. CDR3 protein: CAIIDSPSGANVLTF. The CDR3, as DNA: TGTGCCATCATCGACAGCCCCTCTGGGGCCAACGTCCTGACTTTC.

This clone was recorded only once. The CDR3 sequence is CASSVEAGPKYNSPLHF. CDR3 DNA: TGTGCCAGCAGCGTAGAAGCAGGGCCCAAGTATAATTCACCCCTCCACTTT. The chain has TRBV9 and TRBJ1-6, with D possibly matching TRBD1 (5 bases). The CDR3 runs 17 residues. Trimming shortened V by 0 bases and J by 4 bases, and 14 bases separated the two germline ends. The V gene's germline CDR1 is SGDLS and CDR2 YYNGEE.

The chain couples TRBV4-1 to TRBJ1-1; D is unclear. The germline CDR1 and CDR2 sequences are MGHRA and YSYEKL. V lost 4 bases, J lost 4 bases, and 7 bases lay in between. CDR3 length: 12 amino acids. CDR3 amino acids: CASSPEGTEAFF. CDR3 DNA: TGCGCCAGCAGCCCGGAGGGCACTGAAGCTTTCTTT.

This chain links TRBV25-1 with TRBJ2-7; D remains unclear. Per the germline V gene, CDR1 is MGHDK and CDR2 is SYGVNS. Deletions cut 3 bases from V and 5 bases from J, with 2 bases between. The CDR3 totals 10 residues. CDR3 loop: CASSDHEQYF. CDR3 DNA: TGTGCCAGCAGTGATCACGAGCAGTACTTC.

J is TRBJ2-5 and V is TRBV5-1; TRBD1 matches 8 bases. With 4 bases clipped from V and 4 bases from J, the junction kept 6 bases outside the gene matches. CDR1 is SGHRS and CDR2 is YFSETQ in the germline V gene. CDR3 length: 14 amino acids. This CDR3 reads CASSQDRGGETQYF. As DNA, the CDR3 is TGCGCCAGCAGCCAAGACAGGGGTGGAGAGACCCAGTACTTC. The entire variable domain, with the rest obtained from reference TRBV5-1 and TRBJ2-5, is as follows: KAGVTQTPRYLIKTRGQQVTLSCSPISGHRSVSWYQQTPGQGLQFLFEYFSETQRNKGNFPGRFSGRQFSNSRSEMNVSTLELGDSALYLCASSQDRGGETQYFGPGTRLLVL.

This clone appeared a single time. The chain couples TRBV7-8 to TRBJ1-1; TRBD1 matches 11 bases. The J segment lost 9 bases and the V segment lost 2 bases, leaving 8 bases of the junction unmatched. From germline, CDR1 is SGHVS and CDR2 FQNEAQ. CDR3 size: 15 residues. The CDR3 sequence is CASSLIIGQGAKAFF. The CDR3 region has the DNA TGTGCCAGCAGCTTAATTATTGGACAGGGGGCGAAAGCTTTCTTT.

The chain employs TRBV3-1 (or the pseudogene TRBV3-2) and TRBJ2-7; D gene ambiguous. This CDR3 comprises 14 residues. The germline V and J ends were trimmed by 2 bases and 1 base, with 9 bases remaining between them. From germline, CDR1 is LGHDT and CDR2 YNNKEL (reference sequence). The CDR3 region is CASSQPAASYEQYF. CDR3 nucleotides: TGTGCCAGCAGCCAACCCGCAGCGTCCTACGAGCAGTACTTC.

V gene TRBV5-8 combines with J gene TRBJ1-2; D gene ambiguous. CDR3 length: 15 residues. Germline values: CDR1 SGHTS, CDR2 YDEGEE. V was pared by 0 bases and J by 1 base, with 10 bases between. This CDR3 is CASSLAPNINYGYTF. In DNA form, the CDR3 reads TGTGCCAGCAGCTTGGCCCCGAATATTAACTATGGCTACACCTTC.

The chain couples TRBV28 to TRBJ2-2; D is undetermined. The CDR3 is 13 residues long. V was clipped by 6 bases and J by 10 bases, with 15 bases between them. CDR1 is MDHEN, CDR2 SYDVKM, per germline. In nucleotides, the CDR3 is TGTGCCAGCAGCCCTGGGTCGAACGTGGAGCTGTTTTTT. Its translation: CASSPGSNVELFF. The variable domain in full, with the rest retrieved from reference TRBV28 and TRBJ2-2, is DVKVTQSSRYLVKRTGEKVFLECVQDMDHENMFWYRQDPGLGLRLIYFSYDVKMKEKGDIPEGYSVSREKKERFSLILESASTNQTSMYLCASSPGSNVELFFGEGSRLTVL.

This clone occurred once. This rearrangement joins TRBV14 to TRBJ2-5; 12 nucleotides match TRBD2. Germline-derived CDR1 and CDR2 are SGHDN and FVKESK. The CDR3 totals 17 residues. Unmatched junction bases numbered 10, after V lost 6 bases and J lost 2 bases. In DNA form, the CDR3 reads TGTGCCAGCAGGAGACTAGCGGGGGTGTCCCGACAAGAGACCCAGTACTTC. It is translated as CASRRLAGVSRQETQYF. The whole variable domain, remainder taken from reference TRBV14 and TRBJ2-5, is EAGVTQFPSHSVIEKGQTVTLRCDPISGHDNLYWYRRVMGKEIKFLLHFVKESKQDESGMPNNRFLAERTGGTYSTLKVQPAELEDSGVYFCASRRLAGVSRQETQYFGPGTRLLVL.